Sequencing of this T cell receptor beta chain was carried out in a study of blood T cell repertoires in COVID-19. About the study: Nucleic acid was either cDNA or gDNA, and it came from T cells, B-cell-depleted T cells, or PBMCs.

CDR3 length: 14 residues. Germline V CDR1 and CDR2: MNHEY, SMNVEV (reference sequence). As handled by the study authors: Amplifying reference gene primers gave estimates of nucleated cell counts. Clones were read by immunoSEQ multiplex PCR, and TCRdb kept only the in-frame ones, dropping some. Clone size and V and J calls were adopted from that table, with D and trimming inferred from the DNA. The data contain 30,000 or so clones, roughly 87% of them singletons. Followed over time, Seattle patients had been enrolled while infection was active. This clone has a single count. The junction differs from germline at one of its ends, possibly a read error.

The chain links TRBV27 to TRBJ1-1; a weak D match, TRBD1 (5 bases). The receptor's source is a man in his sixties with COVID-19, enrolled during active disease. The sequencing sample was made of peripheral blood. The CDR3 region is CASSLSGTRQSSSF. The DNA of the CDR3 is TGTGCCAGCAGTTTATCGGGGACTAGACAGTCCTCTTCGTTT.